These 26 T cell receptor beta chains came from one sample sequenced in a study of cytomegalovirus exposure and HLA in healthy donors. Researchers ran the PCR with 60 Vbeta and 13 Jbeta primers. TCRdb's table, derived via immunoSEQ multiplex PCR, lists solely in-frame clones and lacks some. The table includes over 95,000 clones, about 78% detected once. Sequencing was done on a sample of PBMCs. These TCRs come from a woman aged 35 to 49 in good health and CMV-seropositive.

The chain links TRBV11-2 to TRBJ2-7; no definite D call. The V and J ends lost 1 base and 0 bases respectively, with 10 bases between them. CDR1 is SGHAT, CDR2 FQNNGV, per germline. The CDR3 spans 15 residues. For the CDR3, the DNA is TGTGCCAGCAGCTTAGTGGTGCCTAGCTCCTACGAGCAGTACTTC. Translating it yields CASSLVVPSSYEQYF.

This clone was observed a single time. J is TRBJ2-1 and V is TRBV7-6; the D is unclear. The V end lost 3 bases, the J end lost 6 bases, and 15 bases lay between the germline ends. Germline loops: CDR1 SGHVS, CDR2 FNYEAQ. The CDR3 totals 15 residues. This chain's CDR3 is CASSFSQAKGNEQFF. The CDR3 DNA reads TGTGCCAGCAGCTTTTCTCAGGCGAAAGGCAATGAGCAGTTCTTC. The full variable domain, its missing parts supplied by reference TRBV7-6 and TRBJ2-1, is GAGVSQSPRYKVTKRGQDVALRCDPISGHVSLYWYRQALGQGPEFLTYFNYEAQQDKSGLPNDRFSAERPEGSISTLTIQRTEQRDSAMYRCASSFSQAKGNEQFFGPGTRLTVL.

The gene calls are TRBV7-9 and TRBJ1-1, with 12 bases lining up with TRBD1. In germline, CDR1 is SEHNR, CDR2 FQNEAQ (reference sequence). After removal of 5 bases from V and 6 bases from J, the junction contained 13 bases not matched to a gene. The CDR3 covers 17 residues. CDR3 amino acids: CASSHIRGQGARAEAFF. CDR3 coding DNA: TGTGCCAGCAGCCATATCCGGGGACAGGGGGCGAGGGCTGAAGCTTTCTTT.

The chain is built from TRBV5-4 and TRBJ1-5; D uncertain. This CDR3 spans 15 amino acids. Germline assignment: CDR1 SGHNT and CDR2 YYREEE (reference sequence). Trimming took 0 bases from V and 6 from J, leaving 13 bases between them. The CDR3 coding sequence is TGTGCCAGCAGCTTGGGGCCGTTAGCGGGTCAGCCCCAGCATTTT. Amino acid sequence: CASSLGPLAGQPQHF.

The V gene is TRBV7-9, the J gene TRBJ1-4; no clear D. The CDR3 length is 14 residues. Germline loops: CDR1 SEHNR, CDR2 FQNEAQ (reference sequence). V lost 1 base to trimming and J lost 6 bases, with 9 bases between them. CDR3 DNA sequence: TGTGCCAGCAGCTTAGAGGAGAAGGATGAAAAACTGTTTTTT. Protein product: CASSLEEKDEKLFF.

This chain joins TRBV6-1 and TRBJ2-3; 8 bases agree with TRBD1. V lost 3 bases to trimming and J lost 1 base; unmatched junction nucleotides: 0. Germline V gene lookup returns CDR1 MNHNS and CDR2 SASEGT. The CDR3 is 14 residues long. DNA for the CDR3: TGTGCCAGCAGTGAGGACAGGGGCACAGATACGCAGTATTTT. This gives the protein CASSEDRGTDTQYF.

V gene TRBV5-1 combines with J gene TRBJ2-1; 10 positions agree with TRBD2. V lost 5 bases and J lost 5; bases outside the gene matches: 7. The germline V gene has CDR1 SGHRS and CDR2 YFSETQ. This CDR3 contains 15 residues. As DNA, the CDR3 is TGCGCCAGCAGTGATCTAGCGGGGGTAAACAATGAGCAGTTCTTC. It is translated as CASSDLAGVNNEQFF.

V and J are TRBV29-1 and TRBJ2-2, with D perhaps matching TRBD1 (6 bases). Deletions cut 8 bases from V and 2 bases from J, with 12 bases between. This CDR3 is 13 amino acids long. Germline-derived CDR1 and CDR2 are SQVTM and ANQGSEA. The CDR3 is CSFGTPNTGELFF. The CDR3 DNA reads as TGCAGCTTCGGGACACCTAACACCGGGGAGCTGTTTTTT.

This sequence joins TRBV19 and TRBJ1-1; D is possibly TRBD1 (6 bases). Germline-derived CDR1 and CDR2 are LNHDA and SQIVND (reference sequence). The V and J ends lost 5 bases and 0 bases respectively, with 13 bases between them. The CDR3 consists of 15 residues. The CDR3 DNA reads as TGTGCCAGTAGTCCACAGGGCCAAATGAACACTGAAGCTTTCTTT. Translating it yields CASSPQGQMNTEAFF.

The chain uses TRBV18 and TRBJ2-7, with 9 bases matching TRBD1. The germline V gene encodes CDR1 KGHSH and CDR2 LQKENI. The trim removed 0 bases at V and 3 bases at J, leaving 3 bases unmatched. The length of the CDR3 is 15 residues. CDR3 loop: CASSPPGQGLYEQYF. CDR3 in DNA: TGTGCCAGCTCACCACCGGGACAGGGCCTCTACGAGCAGTACTTC.

The chain joins TRBV30 to TRBJ1-1; D not resolved. CDR3 length: 14 residues. Germline CDR1 GTSNPN, CDR2 SVGIG (reference sequence). Trimming stripped 8 bases from V and 0 bases from J, with 16 bases between. Here the CDR3 DNA reads TGTGCCCTTGGGAGGAAAACCTTGAACACTGAAGCTTTCTTT. Protein product: CALGRKTLNTEAFF.

As regards this clone: One end of the junction does not line up with germline, which may come from a read error. V and J are TRBV5-6 and TRBJ1-2, with 10 bases matching TRBD1. The CDR3 has 16 amino acids. The germline CDR1 and CDR2 sequences are SGHDT and YYEEEE. The CDR3: CASSLGGTGVPYGYTF. The CDR3, as DNA: TGTGCCAGCAGTTTGGGAGGGACAGGGGTTCCCTATGGCTACACCTTC.

Only one count was recorded for this clone. The chain links TRBV5-4 to TRBJ2-7, with 8 bases aligning to TRBD1. V shed 4 bases, J shed 3 bases, and the junction held 9 bases outside the gene matches. This CDR3 contains 15 residues. Germline CDR1 SGHNT, CDR2 YYREEE (reference sequence). The CDR3 bases are TGTGCCAGCAGCCCTTCCGGGACAGGAAGCTACGAGCAGTACTTC. It is translated as CASSPSGTGSYEQYF.

The chain uses TRBV15 and TRBJ1-2, with no clear D. The ends were cut back, 0 bases at V and 6 bases at J, with 8 bases in the middle. The CDR3 extends over 13 amino acids. Germline V CDR1 and CDR2: LNHNV, YYDKDF (reference sequence). The CDR3: CATSRDKGDGYTF. CDR3 nucleotide sequence: TGTGCCACCAGCAGAGATAAAGGAGATGGCTACACCTTC.

This chain joins TRBV5-1 and TRBJ2-1, with 8 bases that match TRBD2. Germline V lookup: CDR1 SGHRS, CDR2 YFSETQ. The V and J ends lost 4 bases and 3 bases, in that order; junction bases with no gene match: 6. The CDR3 spans 15 residues. CDR3 in DNA: TGCGCCAGCAGCCCCCTAGCGGGTCTCTACAATGAGCAGTTCTTC. Protein: CASSPLAGLYNEQFF.

The chain joins TRBV6-1 to TRBJ1-5, with D maybe TRBD1 (5 bases). CDR3 length: 16 amino acids. Trimming took 2 bases from V and 1 from J, leaving 12 bases between them. Germline lookup yields CDR1 MNHNS and CDR2 SASEGT. The CDR3 reads CASSEMTVQSNQPQHF. The CDR3 DNA follows: TGTGCCAGCAGTGAAATGACAGTTCAGAGCAATCAGCCCCAGCATTTT.

CDR3 DNA sequence: TGTGCCAGCAGCGTAGGGAGTATCGGACAGGGAACAGGGGGCTACACCTTC. It translates to CASSVGSIGQGTGGYTF. The chain recombines TRBV9 with TRBJ1-2, with 8 positions matching TRBD1. Trimming took 0 bases from V and 8 from J; bases not matched to a gene: 15. In germline, CDR1 is SGDLS, CDR2 YYNGEE. CDR3 size: 17 residues.

A few counts support this clone. The chain employs TRBV29-1 and TRBJ2-7, with a tentative D call TRBD1 (5 bases). Trimming took 6 bases from V and 5 from J, leaving 17 bases between them. The CDR3 length is 13 residues. CDR1 is SQVTM and CDR2 is ANQGSEA in the germline V gene. CDR3 bases: TGCAGCGTCTGCAGGGTCCCTGGCAACGAGCAGTACTTC. This translates into CSVCRVPGNEQYF.

The genes are TRBV30 and TRBJ2-5; 9 nucleotides match TRBD2. Trimming removed 2 bases from V and 5 bases from J; junction bases left unmatched: 6. The CDR3 extends over 14 amino acids. CDR1 GTSNPN and CDR2 SVGIG come from the germline V gene (reference sequence). CDR3 region: CAWSTAGGPETQYF. The CDR3 bases are TGTGCCTGGAGTACGGCGGGGGGGCCGGAGACCCAGTACTTC.

The genes are TRBV5-1 and TRBJ2-7, with TRBD2 matching 9 bases. Germline V gives CDR1 SGHRS, CDR2 YFSETQ. Unmatched junction bases numbered 5, after V lost 2 bases and J lost 2 bases. The CDR3 contains 15 residues. The CDR3 loop is CASSFSGGAAYEQYF. In DNA, the CDR3 is TGCGCCAGCAGCTTTAGCGGGGGTGCGGCCTACGAGCAGTACTTC.

V and J are TRBV18 and TRBJ2-7; 9 nucleotides agree with TRBD1. Germline trimming cut 8 bases from V and 3 bases from J; bases unmatched to any gene: 8. The germline CDR1 and CDR2 sequences are KGHSH and LQKENI. There are 14 residues in the CDR3. CDR3 loop: CASRGTGLFYEQYF. The CDR3 DNA sequence: TGTGCCAGCCGCGGGACAGGGCTTTTCTACGAGCAGTACTTC.

The rearrangement links TRBV5-1 to TRBJ2-5, with no clear D. CDR1 SGHRS and CDR2 YFSETQ come from the germline V gene. This CDR3 has 12 amino acids. V lost 4 bases, J lost 2 bases, and 6 bases lay in between. The CDR3 spells CASSAVQETQYF. DNA for the CDR3: TGCGCCAGCAGCGCGGTGCAAGAGACCCAGTACTTC.

The rearrangement joins TRBV6-5 to TRBJ1-2, with D perhaps TRBD1 (5 bases). This CDR3 region has 13 residues. The germline CDR1 and CDR2 sequences are MNHEY and SVGAGI. V was trimmed by 10 bases and J by 2 bases, leaving 14 bases between them. In nucleotides, the CDR3 is TGTGCCACACACACAGGTCTCAACTATGGCTACACCTTC. This gives the protein CATHTGLNYGYTF.

The genes are TRBV18 and TRBJ1-1, with D perhaps TRBD1 (5 bases). V was pared by 6 bases and J by 3 bases, with 17 bases between. CDR1 and CDR2 (germline): KGHSH, LQKENI. The CDR3 spans 15 residues. The CDR3 nucleotides read TGTGCCAGCTCTCTTAACTCCGACAGTGACACTGAAGCTTTCTTT. Translated, it gives CASSLNSDSDTEAFF.

The rearrangement uses TRBV6-1 and TRBJ2-7, with 7 bases aligning to TRBD2. This CDR3 comprises 15 residues. Germline CDR1 and CDR2: MNHNS and SASEGT. J gave up 10 bases and V 2 bases, and 14 bases lay outside the gene matches. DNA of the CDR3: TGTGCCAGCAGTGAATTCTCTGGACTCCCTAGCGGACAGTACTTC. Its protein is CASSEFSGLPSGQYF.

In this sample, this clone turned up a few times. The CDR3 sequence is CASSEVTLVSEQYF. The DNA of the CDR3 is TGTGCCAGCAGTGAAGTTACCCTAGTTAGCGAGCAGTACTTC. V gene TRBV2 combines with J gene TRBJ2-7; D is ambiguous. This CDR3 is 14 amino acids long. Germline assignment: CDR1 SNHLY and CDR2 FYNNEI. The V end was cut by 1 base, the J end by 6 bases, with 13 bases between.